This TCR beta chain stems from a study of beta chain features in type 1 diabetes. Study context: Across every sample, around 98 million sorted cells were examined in total. Study-wide points: Lower insertion and higher deletion counts appeared at VDJ junctions in type 1 diabetes patients. Here, the possible influence of HLA type (on TCRB rearrangement) remained unresolved.

Sequencing targeted expressed TCRB transcripts, as all isolated RNA had been reverse transcribed. Sequencing was performed with immunoSEQ multiplex PCR; in TCRdb, only in-frame clones are kept and a portion is missing. The sample includes 200,000 to 250,000 clones, 68% of them seen just once. CDR1 and CDR2 from the germline V gene are DFQATT and SNEGSKA (reference sequence). This CDR3 is 8 amino acids long. Note on this clone: As yet, its antigen is unknown. An end of the junction differs from the germline gene, which may be a read error.

V is TRBV20-1 and J is TRBJ2-7; D uncertain. The sequence was collected from a man aged 25 to 40 in good health. Sequencing was done on a sample of naive CD4+ T cells from blood. CDR3 coding DNA: TGCAGTGCCCCGGGTCGCGGCTTC. Protein: CSAPGRGF.